This entry concerns a single T cell receptor beta chain. Its antigen remains unidentified. Base qualities are missing; no much larger clone stands one base away. Counted from cysteine to phenylalanine, this CDR3 has 14 amino acids. Kept here is only the CDR3 DNA, which spans 42 bases and is read in frame from base 1. Trimming at the junction amounts to 1 base on V and 5 bases on J, and the germline ends lie 11 bases apart. Taken from the germline V gene, the CDR1 and CDR2 loops are SGHTA and FQGNSA. The cohort consisted of hundreds of healthy bone marrow donors. At the time of sampling, every cohort member was nominally healthy, though immune exposures that went unrecorded were likely present. The donor tested CMV seronegative, placing the donor among the roughly 400 seronegative members of the cohort. A peripheral blood sample was provided by each donor, and peripheral blood mononuclear cells were used for TCR beta sequencing. Genomic DNA extraction from the blood cell samples was performed with the Qiagen DNeasy Blood Extraction Kit.

The sample originates from a study of cytomegalovirus exposure and HLA in healthy donors (dated by TCRdb to the late 2010s). As for the study more broadly: An earlier analysis of a few hundred of the donors reported approximately 260 Gb of sequence data and approximately 120 million unique TCR beta sequences obtained from roughly 180 million T cells. Genome-wide SNP genotypes for about three fifths of the 666 donors were used in a later genetic analysis, which treated that subset as a discovery cohort. An earlier analysis of 450 to 750 of the donors used high-throughput TCR beta sequencing to judge whether each TCR beta V gene segment behaved as functional or pseudogenic. Typing coverage varied by locus: 629-630 donors for A, B, C, DRB1 and DQB1; 522 for DQA1; 600 to 610 for DPA1; 450 to 480 for DPB1. Both class I and class II loci were covered by HLA typing, at four-digit resolution. The aim of the study was to test whether cataloging public T cell receptors could identify signatures of past pathogen exposure. Every repertoire in the discovery cohort had been generated on one and the same sequencing platform. In a later analysis, previously published TCR beta repertoires from more than 500 donors were re-analyzed and high-resolution HLA genotyping was added so that TCR occurrence patterns could be studied. Approximately 300 gigabases of sequencing data and around 88 million unique TCR sequences made up an early release that covered about 640 HLA-typed donors. Alongside the repertoire data, information on donor age, sex, ethnicity and CMV serostatus was compiled. Rather than drawing on any new phenotypic data, the later analysis identified candidate immune exposures from TCR beta sequences and the way those sequences occurred across donors. Across some 400 genotyped donors of the cohort, an average of approximately 220,000 unique TCR beta nucleotide sequences per donor were sequenced, and around 20% of those sequences were non-productive. Of the roughly 400 genotyped donors, 81% fell in the genetic ancestry cluster associated with self-reported Caucasian donors. The T cell repertoires of 666 subjects were profiled by immunosequencing and related to cytomegalovirus serostatus. To predict cytomegalovirus infection status, the study brought together high-throughput TCR immunosequencing, statistical association of individual TCRs with disease status, and machine learning. Besides the first cohort of approximately 710 subjects, a separate validation cohort made up of 120 different subjects was used. About 5 DR-DQ haplotypes were handled as single units for association and clustering, since linkage in the cohort was strong. Study-level results and caveats: In this cohort, only TCR beta chains were sequenced, and detectable features were limited by the absence of alpha or paired-chain data. In a later analysis, several top co-occurrence clusters were reported to appear linked to parvovirus B19, influenza, CMV and Epstein-Barr virus. Sequencing depth was assumed to be roughly uniform across donors in the presence/absence analyses, though that assumption may not hold. Cytomegalovirus status was reported to be diagnosed by the classifier with high specificity and sensitivity in both the original and validation cohorts. A later analysis found that most CMV-associated TCR beta chains appeared HLA-restricted, with HLA associations seemingly driven largely by CMV exposure. In vitro tests confirmed that a few of the cytomegalovirus-associated TCR beta chains recognize cytomegalovirus antigens. An association between a missense DCLRE1C variant and V-gene and J-gene trimming of TCR beta chains was found in a later genetic analysis and replicated in an independent cohort. The authors suggested that the approach could potentially be extended to other disease states and immunological phenotypes. In an earlier analysis of 587 of the donors, most TCR beta V segments appeared in productive rearrangements about 87% or about 30% of the time, broadly matching IMGT annotations. A later analysis found that TCR association rates varied across HLA loci, with DRB1 alleles showing the most associated TCRs and HLA-C alleles the fewest. Because the 87-base-pair reads could not distinguish some IMGT-functional V segments, including TRBV6-2 and TRBV6-3, those segments were excluded. In a later analysis, HLA-associated TCR beta chains were found to be more clonally expanded and to have lower generation probabilities than equally common non-associated chains. Because HLA typing was missing for some donors at each locus, association tests included only the typed subset. When HLA alleles, especially DR and DQ, strongly co-occurred, attributing TCR associations to individual alleles was difficult. Immune exposure information for the cohort was limited to CMV serostatus. Correlated functional status among segregating V segments might reflect linkage disequilibrium, but an unknown experimental factor could not be ruled out. A further reported finding was that TCR beta sequences accurately predicted the HLA-A and HLA-B alleles for most subjects in the first cohort. Specific HLA alleles were associated with 16,951 TCR beta sequences at a false discovery rate of 0.05 in a later analysis. Most TCR sequences were observed very rarely across donors, whereas some public TCRs were present in many individuals. The sequencing pipeline was judged likely to have produced a cluster of highly shared sequence variants as a technical artifact. The study listed 170 or so TCR beta chains as associated with cytomegalovirus. Because counts were too low, seventeen rarely observed V segments, including chromosome 9 orphons, were excluded from the earlier analysis of several hundred of the donors. In a later genetic analysis, fewer N-insertions in productive TCRs were reported among donors in an Asian-associated ancestry cluster than the approximately 630-donor mean.

Library method: the immunoSEQ multiplex PCR assay. The multiplex PCR relied on a mix of 60 forward primers for TCR Vbeta segments and 13 reverse primers for TCR Jbeta segments. A multiplex PCR assay on genomic DNA amplified the CDR3 region of rearranged TCR beta genes. Amplified TCR beta libraries were sequenced as 87-base-pair reads on the Illumina HiSeq System. Under the source paper's analysis protocol: A later analysis tallied tens of millions of unique TCR beta chains across the roughly 610 repertoires, and some 10 million of those chains were shared by two or more donors. A nearest-neighbor algorithm error-corrected the raw reads and collapsed the reads into unique sequences, merging closely related sequences to remove PCR and sequencing errors. V, D and J gene segments were assigned by aligning CDR3 sequences to IMGT reference sequences. Each retained sequence needed at least a six-nucleotide match to both a V gene segment and a J gene segment. Rearrangements were called productive when the CDR3 lacked stop codons and stayed in frame with V and J; all others were non-productive. CDR3 was defined according to IMGT convention as the region running from the second conserved V-encoded cysteine to the conserved J-encoded phenylalanine. The earlier analysis of about 560 of the donors excluded any sequence lacking an unambiguous match to a single V gene segment. An earlier analysis of a few hundred of the donors classified V segments as functional when productive rearrangements were above 56.7% and as segregating when the standard deviation between donors was above 5%. To diagnose cytomegalovirus status from the catalog of TCR beta chain sequences, a statistical classification framework was built. In a later analysis, V and J genes were assigned by comparing TCR nucleotide sequences against IMGT/GENE-DB human TR gene sequences. The TCRdist pipeline was used in a later analysis to assign CDR3 sequences and most-parsimonious VDJ recombination scenarios. A later analysis defined each TCR beta chain by its CDR3 amino acid sequence plus V-gene family, and excluded reads lacking a unique V-gene family. A later analysis removed roughly 590 highly shared, low-generation-probability nucleotide sequences to deal with suspected cross-contamination and a sequencing artifact. In a later analysis, a clonal expansion index was calculated for each public chain from normalized within-repertoire ranks of inferred template counts. A later analysis computed generation probabilities with a VDJ recombination model fitted to out-of-frame rearrangements, and checked the results against IGoR. A later analysis scored TCR-TCR, TCR-HLA and TCR-CMV co-occurrence with hypergeometric tests, applying a repertoire-size bias correction to TCR pairs. False discovery rates were estimated in a later analysis by permuting HLA or CMV assignments 20 times. A later analysis grouped co-occurring TCRs with DBSCAN, adding TCRdist sequence similarity when clustering within HLA-allele-positive subsets. Co-occurrence clustering excluded repertoires with fewer than 30,000 or more than 120,000 public chains, plus five with anomalous nucleotide sharing. Not all clones reach the TCRdb copy of this immuneACCESS table, which keeps in-frame sequences only. Checked studies attribute under half of the gap to unresolved V genes and leave the rest unexplained. Clonal size and the V and J genes are those of that table, whereas D and trimming came from the DNA. The table for this sample lists about 86,000 clones; around three quarters of them were counted only once. The ten largest clonotypes hold about 8% of the sample.

The sequenced sample was PBMCs. The receptor's source is a man between 60 and 75 years old in good health and CMV-seronegative. The sequence joins TRBV7-2 to TRBJ1-1, with the D gene call left open. The DNA is TGTGCCAGCAGCTTAGTGGACCCGGGGACTGAAGCTTTCTTT. It translates to CASSLVDPGTEAFF.